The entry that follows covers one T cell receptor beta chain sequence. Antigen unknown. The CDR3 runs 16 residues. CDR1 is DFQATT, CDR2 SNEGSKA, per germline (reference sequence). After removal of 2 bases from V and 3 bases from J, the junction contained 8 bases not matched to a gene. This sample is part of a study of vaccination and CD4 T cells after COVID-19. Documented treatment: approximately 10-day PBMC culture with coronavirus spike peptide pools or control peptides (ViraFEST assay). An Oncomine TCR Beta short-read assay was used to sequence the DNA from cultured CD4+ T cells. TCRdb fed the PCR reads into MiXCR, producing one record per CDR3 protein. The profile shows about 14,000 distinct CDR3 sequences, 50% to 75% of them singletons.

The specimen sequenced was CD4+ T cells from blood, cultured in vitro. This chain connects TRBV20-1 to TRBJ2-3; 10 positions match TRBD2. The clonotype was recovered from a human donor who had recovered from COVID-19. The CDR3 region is CSARSLAGEVTDTQYF. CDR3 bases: TGCAGTGCTAGAAGTCTAGCGGGAGAGGTTACAGATACGCAGTATTTT.